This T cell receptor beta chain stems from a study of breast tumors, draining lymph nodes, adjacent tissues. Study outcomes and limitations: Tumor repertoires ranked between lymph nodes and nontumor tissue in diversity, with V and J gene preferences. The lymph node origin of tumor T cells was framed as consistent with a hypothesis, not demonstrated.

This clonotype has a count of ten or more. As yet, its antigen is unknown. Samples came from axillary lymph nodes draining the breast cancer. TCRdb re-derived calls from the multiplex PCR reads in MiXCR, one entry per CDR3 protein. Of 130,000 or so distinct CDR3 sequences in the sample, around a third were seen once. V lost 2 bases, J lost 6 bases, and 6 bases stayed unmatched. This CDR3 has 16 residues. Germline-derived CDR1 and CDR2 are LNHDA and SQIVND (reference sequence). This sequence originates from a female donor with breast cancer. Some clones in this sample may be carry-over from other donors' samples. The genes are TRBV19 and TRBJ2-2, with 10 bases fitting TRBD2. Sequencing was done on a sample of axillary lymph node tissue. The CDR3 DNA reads TGTGCCAGTAGTATAATTTCTAGCGGGGGACCCGGGGAGCTGTTTTTT. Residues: CASSIISSGGPGELFF.